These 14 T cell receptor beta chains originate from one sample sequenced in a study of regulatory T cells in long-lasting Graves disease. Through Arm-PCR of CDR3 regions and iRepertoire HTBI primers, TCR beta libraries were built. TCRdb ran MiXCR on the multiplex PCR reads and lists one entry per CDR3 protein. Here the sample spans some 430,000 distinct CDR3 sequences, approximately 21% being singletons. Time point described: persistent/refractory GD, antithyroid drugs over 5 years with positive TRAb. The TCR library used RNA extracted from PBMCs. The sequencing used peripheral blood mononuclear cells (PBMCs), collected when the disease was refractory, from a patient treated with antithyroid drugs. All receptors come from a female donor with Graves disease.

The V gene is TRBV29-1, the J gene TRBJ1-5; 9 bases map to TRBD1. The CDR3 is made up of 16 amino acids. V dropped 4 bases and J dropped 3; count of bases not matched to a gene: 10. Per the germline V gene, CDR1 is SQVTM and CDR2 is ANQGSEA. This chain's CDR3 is CSVAVTDRGNNQPQHF. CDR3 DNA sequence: TGCAGCGTTGCCGTGACGGACAGGGGAAACAATCAGCCCCAGCATTTT. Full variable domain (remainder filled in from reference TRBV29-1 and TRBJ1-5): SAVISQKPSRDICQRGTSLTIQCQVDSQVTMMFWYRQQPGQSLTLIATANQGSEATYESGFVIDKFPISRPNLTFSTLTVSNMSPEDSSIYLCSVAVTDRGNNQPQHFGDGTRLSIL.

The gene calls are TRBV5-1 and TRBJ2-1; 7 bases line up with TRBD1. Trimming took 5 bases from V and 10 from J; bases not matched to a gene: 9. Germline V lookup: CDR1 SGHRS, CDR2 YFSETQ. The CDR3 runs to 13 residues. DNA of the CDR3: TGCGCCAGCAGACCATGGTCACAGGGGGAGCAGTTCTTC. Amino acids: CASRPWSQGEQFF. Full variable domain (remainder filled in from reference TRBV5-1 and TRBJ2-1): KAGVTQTPRYLIKTRGQQVTLSCSPISGHRSVSWYQQTPGQGLQFLFEYFSETQRNKGNFPGRFSGRQFSNSRSEMNVSTLELGDSALYLCASRPWSQGEQFFGPGTRLTVL.

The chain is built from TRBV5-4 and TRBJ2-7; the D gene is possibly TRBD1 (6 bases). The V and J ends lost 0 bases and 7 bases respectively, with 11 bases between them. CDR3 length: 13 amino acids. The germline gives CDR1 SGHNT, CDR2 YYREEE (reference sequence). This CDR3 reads CASSLDRDWEQYF. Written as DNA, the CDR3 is TGTGCCAGCAGCTTGGACAGGGATTGGGAGCAGTACTTC.

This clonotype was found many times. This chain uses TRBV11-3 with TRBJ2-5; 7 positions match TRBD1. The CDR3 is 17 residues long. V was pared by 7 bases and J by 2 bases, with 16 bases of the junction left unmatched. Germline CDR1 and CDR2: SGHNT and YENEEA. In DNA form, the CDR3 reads TGTGCCAGCAACCGGGACGGAAAACAGGGGTTACAAGAGACCCAGTACTTC. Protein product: CASNRDGKQGLQETQYF.

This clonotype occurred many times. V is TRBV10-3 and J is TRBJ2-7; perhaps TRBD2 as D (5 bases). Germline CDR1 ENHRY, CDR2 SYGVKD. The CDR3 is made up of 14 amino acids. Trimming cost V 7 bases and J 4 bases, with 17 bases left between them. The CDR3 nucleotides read TGTGCCATCACGGAGCAGGAGCGCGGGTACGAGCAGTACTTC. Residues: CAITEQERGYEQYF.

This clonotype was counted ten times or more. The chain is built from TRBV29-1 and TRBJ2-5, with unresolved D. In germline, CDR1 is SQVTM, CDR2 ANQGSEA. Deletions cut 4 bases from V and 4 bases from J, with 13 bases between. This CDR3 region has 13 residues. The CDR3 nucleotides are TGCAGCGTTGCAACTATCCACGGAGAGACCCAGTACTTC. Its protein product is CSVATIHGETQYF.

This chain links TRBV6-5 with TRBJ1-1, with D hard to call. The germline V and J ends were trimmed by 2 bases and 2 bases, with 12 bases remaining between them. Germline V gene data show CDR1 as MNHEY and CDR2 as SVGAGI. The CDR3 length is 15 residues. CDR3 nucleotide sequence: TGTGCCAGCAGTTACGGCACAGACCTTAACACTGAAGCTTTCTTT. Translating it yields CASSYGTDLNTEAFF.

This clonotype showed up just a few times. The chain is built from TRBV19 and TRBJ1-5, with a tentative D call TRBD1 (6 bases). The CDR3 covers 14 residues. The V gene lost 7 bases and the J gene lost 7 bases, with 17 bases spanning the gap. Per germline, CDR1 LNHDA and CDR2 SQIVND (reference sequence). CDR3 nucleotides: TGTGCCAGTAACCGAGGGGGGGCGGGCCAGCCCCAGCATTTT. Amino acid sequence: CASNRGGAGQPQHF. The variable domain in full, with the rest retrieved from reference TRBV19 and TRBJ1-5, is DGGITQSPKYLFRKEGQNVTLSCEQNLNHDAMYWYRQDPGQGLRLIYYSQIVNDFQKGDIAEGYSVSREKKESFPLTVTSAQKNPTAFYLCASNRGGAGQPQHFGDGTRLSIL.

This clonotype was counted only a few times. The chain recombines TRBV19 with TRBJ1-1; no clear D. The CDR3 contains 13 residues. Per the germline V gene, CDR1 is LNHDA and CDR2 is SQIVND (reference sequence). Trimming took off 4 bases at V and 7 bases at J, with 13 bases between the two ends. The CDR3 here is CASSRFLGGEAFF. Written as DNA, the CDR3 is TGTGCCAGTAGTAGATTTTTGGGAGGTGAAGCTTTCTTT. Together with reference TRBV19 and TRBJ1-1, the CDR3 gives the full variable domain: DGGITQSPKYLFRKEGQNVTLSCEQNLNHDAMYWYRQDPGQGLRLIYYSQIVNDFQKGDIAEGYSVSREKKESFPLTVTSAQKNPTAFYLCASSRFLGGEAFFGQGTRLTVV.

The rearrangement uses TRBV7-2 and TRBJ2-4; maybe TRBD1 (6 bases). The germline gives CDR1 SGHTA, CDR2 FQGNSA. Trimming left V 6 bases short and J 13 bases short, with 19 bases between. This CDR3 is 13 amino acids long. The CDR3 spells CASSQLLTGRQYF. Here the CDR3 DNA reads TGTGCCAGCAGTCAGCTCCTTACAGGGCGACAGTACTTC. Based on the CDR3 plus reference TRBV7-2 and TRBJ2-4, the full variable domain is GAGVSQSPSNKVTEKGKDVELRCDPISGHTALYWYRQSLGQGLEFLIYFQGNSAPDKSGLPSDRFSAERTGGSVSTLTIQRTQQEDSAVYLCASSQLLTGRQYFGAGTRLSVL.

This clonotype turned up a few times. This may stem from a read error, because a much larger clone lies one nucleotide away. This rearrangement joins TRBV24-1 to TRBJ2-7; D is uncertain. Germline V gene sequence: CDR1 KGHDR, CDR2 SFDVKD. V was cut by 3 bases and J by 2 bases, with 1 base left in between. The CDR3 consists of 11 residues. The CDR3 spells CATSDTYEQYF. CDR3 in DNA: TGTGCCACCAGTGATACCTACGAGCAGTACTTC.

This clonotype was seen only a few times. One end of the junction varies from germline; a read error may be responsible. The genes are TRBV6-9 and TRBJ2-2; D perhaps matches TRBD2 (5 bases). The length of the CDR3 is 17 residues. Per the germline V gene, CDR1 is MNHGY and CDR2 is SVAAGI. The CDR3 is CANSYSNGGFSAGELFF. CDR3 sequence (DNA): TGTGCCAACAGTTACTCGAACGGAGGATTTTCCGCCGGGGAGCTGTTTTTT.

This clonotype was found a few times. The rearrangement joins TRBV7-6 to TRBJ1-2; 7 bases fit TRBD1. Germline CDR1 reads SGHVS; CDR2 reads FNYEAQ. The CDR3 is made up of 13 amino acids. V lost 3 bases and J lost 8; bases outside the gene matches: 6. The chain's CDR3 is CASSFEGGVGYTF. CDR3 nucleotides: TGTGCCAGCAGCTTCGAAGGGGGCGTGGGCTACACCTTC.

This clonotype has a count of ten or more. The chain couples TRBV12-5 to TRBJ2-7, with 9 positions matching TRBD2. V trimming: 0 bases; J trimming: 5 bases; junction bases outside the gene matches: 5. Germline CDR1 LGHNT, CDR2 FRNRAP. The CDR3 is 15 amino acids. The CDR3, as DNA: TGTGCTAGTGGTTTGGTTGTTAGCGGGAGTAACGAGCAGTACTTC. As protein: CASGLVVSGSNEQYF.